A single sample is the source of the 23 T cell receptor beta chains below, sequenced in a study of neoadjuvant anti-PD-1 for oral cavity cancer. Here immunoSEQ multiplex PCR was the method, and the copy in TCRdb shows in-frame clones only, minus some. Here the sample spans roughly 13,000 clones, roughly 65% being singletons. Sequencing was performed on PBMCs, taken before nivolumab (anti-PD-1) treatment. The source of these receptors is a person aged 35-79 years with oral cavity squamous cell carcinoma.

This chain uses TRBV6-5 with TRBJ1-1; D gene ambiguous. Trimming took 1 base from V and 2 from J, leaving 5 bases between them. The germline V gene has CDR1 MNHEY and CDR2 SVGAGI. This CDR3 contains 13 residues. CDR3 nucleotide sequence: TGTGCCAGCAGTTACTGGGAAAACACTGAAGCTTTCTTT. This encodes CASSYWENTEAFF.

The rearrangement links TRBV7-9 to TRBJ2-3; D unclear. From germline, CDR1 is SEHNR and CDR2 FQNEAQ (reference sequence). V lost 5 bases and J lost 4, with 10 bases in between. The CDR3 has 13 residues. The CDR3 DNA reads TGTGCCAGCAGCCCCCCCGGCCCAGATACGCAGTATTTT. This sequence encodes CASSPPGPDTQYF.

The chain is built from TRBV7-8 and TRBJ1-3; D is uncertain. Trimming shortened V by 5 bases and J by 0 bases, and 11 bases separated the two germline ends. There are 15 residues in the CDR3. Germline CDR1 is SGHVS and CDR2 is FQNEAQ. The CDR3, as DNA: TGTGCCAGCAGCCAAGACGGCCTCTCTGGAAACACCATATATTTT. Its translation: CASSQDGLSGNTIYF. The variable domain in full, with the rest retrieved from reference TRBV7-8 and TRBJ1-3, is GAGVSQSPRYKVAKRGQDVALRCDPISGHVSLFWYQQALGQGPEFLTYFQNEAQLDKSGLPSDRFFAERPEGSVSTLKIQRTQQEDSAVYLCASSQDGLSGNTIYFGEGSWLTVV.

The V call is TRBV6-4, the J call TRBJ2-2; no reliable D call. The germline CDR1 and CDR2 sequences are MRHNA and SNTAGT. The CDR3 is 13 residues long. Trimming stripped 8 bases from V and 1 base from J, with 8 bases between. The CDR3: CASFSWNTGELFF. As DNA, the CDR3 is TGTGCCAGCTTCTCCTGGAACACCGGGGAGCTGTTTTTT.

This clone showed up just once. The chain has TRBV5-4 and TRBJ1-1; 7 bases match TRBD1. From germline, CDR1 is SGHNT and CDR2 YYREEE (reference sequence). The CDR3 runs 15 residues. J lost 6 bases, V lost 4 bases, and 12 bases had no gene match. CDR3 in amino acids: CASSRRGGVDAEAFF. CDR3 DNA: TGTGCCAGCAGCCGTAGAGGGGGCGTGGACGCTGAAGCTTTCTTT. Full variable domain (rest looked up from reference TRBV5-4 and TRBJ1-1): ETGVTQSPTHLIKTRGQQVTLRCSSQSGHNTVSWYQQALGQGPQFIFQYYREEENGRGNFPPRFSGLQFPNYSSELNVNALELDDSALYLCASSRRGGVDAEAFFGQGTRLTVV.

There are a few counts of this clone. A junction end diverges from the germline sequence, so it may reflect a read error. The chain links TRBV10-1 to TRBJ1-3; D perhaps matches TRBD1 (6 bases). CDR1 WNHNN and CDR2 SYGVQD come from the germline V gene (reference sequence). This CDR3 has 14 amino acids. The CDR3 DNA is TGCGCCAGCAGTGAGTCGACTGGGAACGCAGGACAGAGGTTT. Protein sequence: CASSESTGNAGQRF.

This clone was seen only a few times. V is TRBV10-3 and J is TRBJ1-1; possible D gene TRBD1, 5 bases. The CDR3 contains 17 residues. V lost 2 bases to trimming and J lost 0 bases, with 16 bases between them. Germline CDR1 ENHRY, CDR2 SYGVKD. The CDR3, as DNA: TGTGCCATCAGTGAGCCGGGACGGAAGAAAATGAACACTGAAGCTTTCTTT. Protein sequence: CAISEPGRKKMNTEAFF.

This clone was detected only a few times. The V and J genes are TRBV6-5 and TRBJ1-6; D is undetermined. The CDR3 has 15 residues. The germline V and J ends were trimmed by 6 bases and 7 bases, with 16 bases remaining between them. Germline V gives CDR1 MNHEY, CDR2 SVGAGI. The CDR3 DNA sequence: TGTGCCAGCAGCTCCCGGCGGGGAGGCAATTCACCCCTCCACTTT. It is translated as CASSSRRGGNSPLHF.

The CDR3 DNA is TGTGCCAGCAGTTCGCTGGGGATAGCGGGGTTCCAAGAGACCCAGTACTTC. This translates into CASSSLGIAGFQETQYF. This chain links TRBV27 with TRBJ2-5, with 8 bases aligning to TRBD2. CDR3 length: 17 amino acids. V lost 4 bases to trimming and J lost 1 base; unmatched junction nucleotides: 11. The germline V gene has CDR1 MNHEY and CDR2 SMNVEV (reference sequence).

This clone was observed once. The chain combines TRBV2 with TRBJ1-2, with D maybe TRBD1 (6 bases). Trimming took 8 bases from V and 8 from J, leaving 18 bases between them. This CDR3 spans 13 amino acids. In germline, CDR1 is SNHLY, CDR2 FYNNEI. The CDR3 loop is CASGLFTGQGYTF. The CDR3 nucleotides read TGTGCCAGCGGGCTCTTTACAGGGCAGGGCTACACCTTC.

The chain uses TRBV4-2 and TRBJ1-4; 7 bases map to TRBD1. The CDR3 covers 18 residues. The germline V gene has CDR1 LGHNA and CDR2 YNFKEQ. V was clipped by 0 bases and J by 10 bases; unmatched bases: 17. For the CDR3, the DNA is TGTGCCAGCAGCCAAGATAGGTTGGGCGGAGGGGGCTTTGGAAAACTGTTTTTT. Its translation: CASSQDRLGGGGFGKLFF.

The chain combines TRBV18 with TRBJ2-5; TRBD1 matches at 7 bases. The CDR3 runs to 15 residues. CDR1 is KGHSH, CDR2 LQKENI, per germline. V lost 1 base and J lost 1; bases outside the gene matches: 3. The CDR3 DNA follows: TGTGCCAGCTCACCACGCCGGGACAGCCAAGAGACCCAGTACTTC. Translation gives CASSPRRDSQETQYF. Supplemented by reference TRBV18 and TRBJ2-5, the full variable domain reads NAGVMQNPRHLVRRRGQEARLRCSPMKGHSHVYWYRQLPEEGLKFMVYLQKENIIDESGMPKERFSAEFPKEGPSILRIQQVVRGDSAAYFCASSPRRDSQETQYFGPGTRLLVL.

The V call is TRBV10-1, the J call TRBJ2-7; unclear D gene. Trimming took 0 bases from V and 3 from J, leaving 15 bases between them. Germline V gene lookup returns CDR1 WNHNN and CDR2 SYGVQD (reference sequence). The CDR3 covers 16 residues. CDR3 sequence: CASSESKYPHNYEQYF. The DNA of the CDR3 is TGCGCCAGCAGTGAGTCTAAGTACCCCCACAACTACGAGCAGTACTTC.

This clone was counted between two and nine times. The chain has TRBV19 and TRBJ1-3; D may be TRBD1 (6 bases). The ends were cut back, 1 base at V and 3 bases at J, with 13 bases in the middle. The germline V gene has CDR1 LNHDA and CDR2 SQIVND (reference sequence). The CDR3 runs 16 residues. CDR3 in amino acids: CASSIAGTGLGNTIYF. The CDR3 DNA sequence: TGTGCCAGTAGTATAGCCGGAACAGGGCTTGGAAACACCATATATTTT.

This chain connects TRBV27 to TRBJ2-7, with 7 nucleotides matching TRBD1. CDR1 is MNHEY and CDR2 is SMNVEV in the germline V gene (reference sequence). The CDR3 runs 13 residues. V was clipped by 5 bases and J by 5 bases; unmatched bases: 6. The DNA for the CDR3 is TGTGCCAGCAGTCCAACAGGGGTCCACGAGCAGTACTTC. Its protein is CASSPTGVHEQYF.

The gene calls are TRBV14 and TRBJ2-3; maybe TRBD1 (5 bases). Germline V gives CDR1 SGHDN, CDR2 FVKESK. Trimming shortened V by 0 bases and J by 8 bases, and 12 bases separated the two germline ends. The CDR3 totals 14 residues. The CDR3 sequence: CASSQELFQGTQYF. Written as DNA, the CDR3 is TGTGCCAGCAGCCAAGAACTATTTCAGGGTACGCAGTATTTT.

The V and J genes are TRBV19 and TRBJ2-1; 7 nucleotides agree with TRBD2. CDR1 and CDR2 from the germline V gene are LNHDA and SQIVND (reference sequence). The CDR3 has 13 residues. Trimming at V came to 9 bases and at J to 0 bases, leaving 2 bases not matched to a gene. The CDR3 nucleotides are TGTGCCAGCCAGCGGGACTCCTACAATGAGCAGTTCTTC. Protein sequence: CASQRDSYNEQFF.

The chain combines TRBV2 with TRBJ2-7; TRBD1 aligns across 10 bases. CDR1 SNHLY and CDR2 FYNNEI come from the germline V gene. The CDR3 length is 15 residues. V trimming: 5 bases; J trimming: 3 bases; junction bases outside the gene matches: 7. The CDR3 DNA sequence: TGTGCCAGCAGTTCCGGGACAGGGGTCGTCTACGAGCAGTACTTC. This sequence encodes CASSSGTGVVYEQYF.

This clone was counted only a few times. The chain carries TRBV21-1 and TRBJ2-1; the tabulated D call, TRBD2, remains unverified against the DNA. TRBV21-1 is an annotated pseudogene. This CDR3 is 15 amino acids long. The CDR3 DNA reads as TGTGCCAGCAGCAAAAAACTAGCGTTTCGCAATGAGCAGTTCTTC. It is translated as CASSKKLAFRNEQFF.

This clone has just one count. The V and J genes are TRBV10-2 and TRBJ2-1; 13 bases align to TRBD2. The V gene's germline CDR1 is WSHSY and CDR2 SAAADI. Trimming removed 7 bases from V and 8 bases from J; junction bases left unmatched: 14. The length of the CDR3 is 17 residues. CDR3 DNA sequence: TGCGCCAGCATGGGGGGAACTAGCGGGAGGGCCAGGTATGAGCAGTTCTTC. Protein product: CASMGGTSGRARYEQFF.

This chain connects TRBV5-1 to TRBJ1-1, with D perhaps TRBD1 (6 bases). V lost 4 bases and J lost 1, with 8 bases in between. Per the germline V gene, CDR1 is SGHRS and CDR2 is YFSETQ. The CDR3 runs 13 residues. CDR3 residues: CASSQQGNTEAFF. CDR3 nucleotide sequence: TGCGCCAGCAGCCAACAGGGGAACACTGAAGCTTTCTTT.

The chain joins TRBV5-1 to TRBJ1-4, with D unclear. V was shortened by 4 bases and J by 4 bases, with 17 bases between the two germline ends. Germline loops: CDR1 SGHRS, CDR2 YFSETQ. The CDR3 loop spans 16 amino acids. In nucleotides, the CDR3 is TGCGCCAGCAGCGCCTCCGCAGAGATTCATAATGAAAAACTGTTTTTT. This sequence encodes CASSASAEIHNEKLFF.

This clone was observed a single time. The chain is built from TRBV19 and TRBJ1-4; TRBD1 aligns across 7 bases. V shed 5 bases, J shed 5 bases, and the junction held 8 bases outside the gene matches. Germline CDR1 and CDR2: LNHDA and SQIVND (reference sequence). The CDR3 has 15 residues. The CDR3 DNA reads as TGTGCCAGTAGTGCCGGGGACAGCCAGAATGAAAAACTGTTTTTT. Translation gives CASSAGDSQNEKLFF.